The present T cell receptor (beta chain) was sequenced within a study of post-analysis software for immune sequencing data. Study summary: Included courses were relapsing-remitting and secondary progressive multiple sclerosis; progressive-relapsing multiple sclerosis was also included.

Unique-molecular-identifier-tagged TCR beta cDNA libraries were used. Researchers reported roughly 0.5 million cDNA molecules coming from approximately 1 to 10 million T cells. One entry per CDR3 protein, called by TCRdb with MiXCR from the PCR reads. Of around 180,000 distinct CDR3 sequences listed, roughly 31% were seen once; the top ten hold about 1.6%. A few counts support this clonotype. Its specificity is not known. The CDR3 is made up of 16 amino acids. Unmatched junction bases numbered 10, after V lost 2 bases and J lost 6 bases. From germline, CDR1 is KGHDR and CDR2 SFDVKD. Study findings and constraints: Higher frequency in patients than in controls was seen for five TRBV segments, with TRBV5-6, TRBV5-1 and TRBV20-1 among them. Strong co-clustering by F measure was seen for same-batch samples. Controls showed significantly higher normalized Chao1 diversity than did multiple sclerosis patients.

The sequenced sample was blood. The clonotype comes from a girl aged 10 to 17 with multiple sclerosis. The genes are TRBV24-1 and TRBJ2-7, with 9 bases identical to TRBD1. The CDR3 sequence: CATSDSPGQGSSEQYF. DNA for the CDR3: TGTGCCACCAGTGATTCTCCGGGACAGGGCTCTAGCGAGCAGTACTTC.